This T cell receptor (beta chain) was recorded in a study of HIV-infected children after antiretroviral therapy interruption. Treatment indicated: PENTA 11 planned treatment interruption arm or continuous ART arm. The TCR library was built from RNA with a 3' RACE protocol and unique molecular identifiers. TCRdb redid the calling of the 3' RACE reads with MiXCR, one entry per CDR3 protein. The sample contains 45,000 to 50,000 distinct CDR3 sequences, more than 3.5% of which appear only once. Looked up from germline, CDR1 is SGHRS and CDR2 is YFSETQ. Trimming took off 3 bases at V and 9 bases at J, with 19 bases between the two ends. CDR3 length: 14 amino acids. There are many counts of this clonotype.

The J gene is TRBJ2-7, the V gene TRBV5-1; possible D gene TRBD1, 6 bases. This sequence originates from a pool of human donors with HIV. Sequenced material: CD45RA+ CD4+ T cells from PBMCs, pooled from several time points, taken from a donor given antiretroviral therapy, either interrupted or continuous. As to subset: naive CD4+ CD45RA+ CD45RO- T cells. The CDR3 here is CASSSAGTPVGQYF. CDR3 sequence (DNA): TGCGCCAGCAGCTCCGCAGGGACACCGGTCGGGCAGTACTTC.